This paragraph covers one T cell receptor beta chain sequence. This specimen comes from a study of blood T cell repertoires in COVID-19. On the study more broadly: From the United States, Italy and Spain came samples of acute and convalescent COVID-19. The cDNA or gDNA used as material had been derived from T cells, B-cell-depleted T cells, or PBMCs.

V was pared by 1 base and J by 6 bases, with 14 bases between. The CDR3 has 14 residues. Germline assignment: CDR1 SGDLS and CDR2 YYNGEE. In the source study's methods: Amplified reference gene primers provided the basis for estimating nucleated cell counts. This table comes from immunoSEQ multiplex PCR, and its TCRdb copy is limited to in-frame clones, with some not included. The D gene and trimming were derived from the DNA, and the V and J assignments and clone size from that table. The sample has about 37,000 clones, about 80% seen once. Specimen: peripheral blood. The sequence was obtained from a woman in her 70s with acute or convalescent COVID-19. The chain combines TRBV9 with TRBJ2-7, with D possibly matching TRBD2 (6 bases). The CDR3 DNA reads TGTGCCAGCAGCGTAAGTCTACTAGCTGGCGAGCAGTACTTC. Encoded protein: CASSVSLLAGEQYF.